Shown below are 2 T cell receptor beta chains from a single sample sequenced in a study of regulatory T cells in long-lasting Graves disease. CDR3-region Arm-PCR and iRepertoire HTBI primers produced the TCR beta libraries. TCRdb reprocessed the multiplex PCR reads via MiXCR and lists one record per CDR3 protein. Of under 500,000 distinct CDR3 sequences in the sample, roughly 20% were seen once. Time point given: persistent/refractory GD, antithyroid drugs over 5 years with positive TRAb. PBMCs provided the RNA from which the TCR library was made. The source was peripheral blood mononuclear cells (PBMCs), collected when the disease was refractory, from a patient treated with antithyroid drugs. The receptors originated from a female donor with Graves disease.

Many counts were recorded for this clonotype. As DNA, the CDR3 is TGTGCCAGCAGTTTTTCCTGGAACACTGAAGCTTTCTTT. Amino acid sequence: CASSFSWNTEAFF. The V gene is TRBV27, the J gene TRBJ1-1; D call uncertain. The V end was cut by 3 bases, the J end by 1 base, with 6 bases between. Germline V CDR1 and CDR2: MNHEY, SMNVEV (reference sequence). The CDR3 length is 13 residues.

This clonotype was picked up many times. This rearrangement joins TRBV27 to TRBJ1-1; no reliable D call. The germline V gene has CDR1 MNHEY and CDR2 SMNVEV (reference sequence). The CDR3 contains 15 residues. The ends were cut back, 6 bases at V and 4 bases at J, with 18 bases in the middle. CDR3 loop: CASRLGPTTGTEAFF. CDR3 nucleotides: TGTGCCAGCAGGTTGGGCCCCACAACGGGCACTGAAGCTTTCTTT.